What follows describes a single TCR beta chain. What it recognizes is unknown. The data belong to a study of OX40 agonist ivuxolimab in advanced cancers. The wider study: Among those enrolled, mean age was around 60 years (range about 23 to 80) and about 79% were male. Checkpoint inhibitors had been given previously to roughly 36% of patients. Study-wide results and caveats: Expanded clones were, on average, more numerous in CD8+ T cells than in CD4+. Determination of antigen specificity was not performed for the expanded peripheral T cells.

Data came from immunoSEQ multiplex PCR; TCRdb stores just in-frame clones and leaves some out. This table has roughly 80,000 clones, approximately 85% appearing once. Sequences were derived from CD4+ or CD8+ T cells sorted from blood, sampled in a trial of the OX40 agonist ivuxolimab. This receptor was identified in an adult with an advanced solid tumor such as melanoma, head and neck, liver or kidney cancer.

The CDR3 coding sequence is TGTGCCAGCAGCAAAGCCGGCAGGGAATACCACAACTACGAGCAGTACTTC. Encoded protein: CASSKAGREYHNYEQYF. This chain connects TRBV21-1 to TRBJ2-5; no check of the table's D call, TRBD1, against the DNA was made. Matching the DNA end better, TRBJ2-7 makes the J call doubtful. TRBV21-1 is reported as a pseudogene. The CDR3 is made up of 17 amino acids.